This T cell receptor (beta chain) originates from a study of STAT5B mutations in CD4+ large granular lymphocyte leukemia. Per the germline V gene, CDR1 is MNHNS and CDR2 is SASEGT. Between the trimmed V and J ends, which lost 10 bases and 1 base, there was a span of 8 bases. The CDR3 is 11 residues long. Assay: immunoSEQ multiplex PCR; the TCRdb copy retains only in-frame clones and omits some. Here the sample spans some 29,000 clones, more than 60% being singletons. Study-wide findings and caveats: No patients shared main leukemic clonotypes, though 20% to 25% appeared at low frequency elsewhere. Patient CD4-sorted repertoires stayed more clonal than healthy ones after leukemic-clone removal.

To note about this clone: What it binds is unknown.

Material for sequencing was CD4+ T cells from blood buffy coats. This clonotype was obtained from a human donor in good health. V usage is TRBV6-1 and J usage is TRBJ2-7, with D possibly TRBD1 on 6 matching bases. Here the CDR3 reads CATTGSYEQYF. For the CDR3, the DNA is TGTGCCACTACAGGGTCCTACGAGCAGTACTTC.